Reported below is one TCR beta chain. The data were obtained in a study of blood T cell repertoires in COVID-19. Across the whole study: The samples span acute and convalescent COVID-19 from the United States, Italy and Spain. Sources were T cells, B-cell-depleted T cells, or PBMCs; the material itself was cDNA or gDNA.

Measured with immunoSEQ multiplex PCR; TCRdb has only the in-frame clones, and not every one. The table lists approximately 99,000 clones, 70% to 85% of them singletons. The material sequenced was peripheral blood. The sequence was obtained from a woman aged 40 to 50 with acute or convalescent COVID-19.

In nucleotides, the CDR3 is TGTGCCAGCAGCGGGACAGGGGTTACAGATACGCAGTATTTT. Protein sequence: CASSGTGVTDTQYF. This chain joins TRBV6-4 and TRBJ2-3, with 10 bases that match TRBD1. V dropped 6 bases and J dropped 3; count of bases not matched to a gene: 3. Germline V gene sequence: CDR1 MRHNA, CDR2 SNTAGT. CDR3 length: 14 amino acids.